The next 8 T cell receptor beta chains were all read from a single sample in a study of blood T cell repertoires in COVID-19. Produced via immunoSEQ multiplex PCR; TCRdb's table is partial and in-frame only. The table lists 110,000 or so clones, more than 80% of them singletons, with around 30% in the top ten. The sample comprised peripheral blood. The receptors derive from a man in his 70s with active or convalescent COVID-19.

The chain recombines TRBV6-5 with TRBJ1-2; 12 bases align to TRBD1. Germline lookup yields CDR1 MNHEY and CDR2 SVGAGI. This CDR3 region has 12 residues. V dropped 6 bases and J dropped 11; count of bases not matched to a gene: 4. The CDR3 DNA sequence: TGTGCCAGCAGCGGGACAGGGGGCAAGTACACCTTC. Translated: CASSGTGGKYTF.

The gene calls are TRBV29-1 and TRBJ2-7; possibly TRBD2 for D (5 bases). V lost 5 bases and J 0 bases, leaving 8 bases between the germline ends. Looked up from germline, CDR1 is SQVTM and CDR2 is ANQGSEA. The CDR3 extends over 12 amino acids. The CDR3 protein is CSVKRNSYEQYF. The DNA for the CDR3 is TGCAGCGTTAAGCGGAACTCCTACGAGCAGTACTTC.

The rearrangement links TRBV28 to TRBJ2-1, with D uncertain. The CDR3 extends over 16 amino acids. V lost 5 bases to trimming and J lost 1 base, with 15 bases between them. From germline, CDR1 is MDHEN and CDR2 SYDVKM. The CDR3 DNA is TGTGCCAGCAGTACCTCTCTAGACGTTTCCTACAATGAGCAGTTCTTC. Amino acids: CASSTSLDVSYNEQFF.

The CDR3 protein is CASSRGQGYEQYF. In DNA form, the CDR3 reads TGTGCCAGCAGCCGGGGACAGGGGTACGAGCAGTACTTC. The chain is built from TRBV12-3 or TRBV12-4 and TRBJ2-7; 10 positions match TRBD1. Trimming cost V 6 bases and J 4 bases; bases outside gene matches: 3. The CDR3 spans 13 residues.

V and J are TRBV19 and TRBJ1-1, with D possibly matching TRBD1 (5 bases). Deletions cut 4 bases from V and 3 bases from J, with 30 bases between. Per germline, CDR1 LNHDA and CDR2 SQIVND (reference sequence). This CDR3 contains 20 residues. In nucleotides, the CDR3 is TGTGCCAGTAGTAAAGGCCGGGGCAGGGTCTTCGGAGGGTGGGACACTGAAGCTTTCTTT. Its protein product is CASSKGRGRVFGGWDTEAFF.

The chain recombines TRBV5-4 with TRBJ2-1; D might be TRBD2 (6 bases). The V gene lost 4 bases and the J gene lost 0 bases, with 14 bases spanning the gap. CDR3 size: 16 residues. The germline gives CDR1 SGHNT, CDR2 YYREEE (reference sequence). In DNA form, the CDR3 reads TGTGCCAGCAGCCAGGCGGGCGGGACCTCCTACAATGAGCAGTTCTTC. This encodes CASSQAGGTSYNEQFF.

The rearrangement uses TRBV24-1 and TRBJ2-3; weak D call: TRBD2 (6 bases). This CDR3 spans 17 amino acids. V was pared by 7 bases and J by 0 bases, with 19 bases between. Per the germline V gene, CDR1 is KGHDR and CDR2 is SFDVKD. CDR3 residues: CATRGGGPFSSTDTQYF. CDR3 coding DNA: TGTGCCACCAGGGGCGGAGGGCCATTTTCTAGCACAGATACGCAGTATTTT.

The rearrangement joins TRBV5-1 to TRBJ1-2; tentative D call: TRBD1 (5 bases). The CDR3 covers 14 residues. V gave up 0 bases and J gave up 5 bases, with 11 bases separating them. CDR1 SGHRS and CDR2 YFSETQ come from the germline V gene. CDR3 nucleotide sequence: TGCGCCAGCAGCTTGGATGGGGCGCGGTATGGCTACACCTTC. It encodes CASSLDGARYGYTF.